A single sample gave rise to the 29 T cell receptor beta chains below, sequenced in a study of Ad26.COV2.S vaccination and SARS-CoV-2 variants. Some clones are missing from TCRdb's copy, which holds only in-frame ones; the method was immunoSEQ multiplex PCR. The sample shows over 400,000 clones, about 88% of them seen only once. Described treatment: 19 received Ad26.COV2.S at low or high dose, single or two shots; roughly five received placebo; per-sample allocation not given. Day 63 after the first vaccine or placebo injection was the time point for sampling. The specimen was peripheral blood, collected in a trial of Ad26.COV2.S vaccine versus placebo. These receptor sequences come from a person aged 18 to 59 who received the Ad26.COV2.S COVID-19 vaccine or a placebo.

The chain couples TRBV9 to TRBJ1-6; D is perhaps TRBD1 (5 bases). Germline-derived CDR1 and CDR2 are SGDLS and YYNGEE. The CDR3 loop spans 14 amino acids. Deletions cut 0 bases from V and 10 bases from J, with 11 bases between. DNA of the CDR3: TGTGCCAGCAGCGTAGAGGGGCAGGAATCACCCCTCCACTTT. Translated, it gives CASSVEGQESPLHF.

The rearrangement uses TRBV6-1 and TRBJ1-6; D is undetermined. This CDR3 has 14 residues. The V and J ends lost 6 bases and 1 base respectively, with 7 bases between them. Germline CDR1 is MNHNS and CDR2 is SASEGT. The CDR3: CASRGGSYNSPLHF. The CDR3 DNA follows: TGTGCCAGCAGGGGAGGGTCCTATAATTCACCCCTCCACTTT.

This clone was recorded once. The chain uses TRBV18 and TRBJ1-4; D is undetermined. The CDR3 spans 14 residues. Trimming left V 3 bases short and J 7 bases short, with 12 bases between. Germline lookup yields CDR1 KGHSH and CDR2 LQKENI. The CDR3 here is CASSPLSKAEKLFF. The CDR3 DNA sequence: TGTGCCAGCTCACCTCTATCGAAGGCTGAAAAACTGTTTTTT.

The CDR3 region has the DNA TGCGCCAGCAGCTCGTTACAGGTGAACACTGAAGCTTTCTTT. Amino acid sequence: CASSSLQVNTEAFF. V gene TRBV5-1 combines with J gene TRBJ1-1; D may be TRBD1 (5 bases). This CDR3 contains 14 residues. The ends were cut back, 3 bases at V and 0 bases at J, with 9 bases in the middle. Germline V gene lookup returns CDR1 SGHRS and CDR2 YFSETQ.

V and J are TRBV10-3 and TRBJ1-5, with D possibly TRBD1 on 5 matching bases. Germline-derived CDR1 and CDR2 are ENHRY and SYGVKD. The CDR3 consists of 15 residues. Trimming removed 6 bases at V and 1 base at J, with 13 bases between. In DNA, the CDR3 is TGTGCCATCAGCGGGGGGGTCAGAAGCAATCAGCCCCAGCATTTT. Translating gives CAISGGVRSNQPQHF.

The chain has TRBV7-9 and TRBJ2-3; 8 bases are shared with TRBD2. Looked up from germline, CDR1 is SEHNR and CDR2 is FQNEAQ (reference sequence). The CDR3 length is 16 residues. V gave up 5 bases and J gave up 2 bases; unmatched junction bases: 9. The CDR3 here is CASSRPAGGYTDTQYF. CDR3 bases: TGTGCCAGCAGCCGTCCGGCGGGGGGTTACACAGATACGCAGTATTTT. Supplemented by reference TRBV7-9 and TRBJ2-3, the full variable domain reads DTGVSQNPRHKITKRGQNVTFRCDPISEHNRLYWYRQTLGQGPEFLTYFQNEAQLEKSRLLSDRFSAERPKGSFSTLEIQRTEQGDSAMYLCASSRPAGGYTDTQYFGPGTRLTVL.

V usage is TRBV6-5 and J usage is TRBJ2-7; tentative D call: TRBD1 (6 bases). The V gene's germline CDR1 is MNHEY and CDR2 SVGAGI. This CDR3 region has 11 residues. CDR3 sequence reads: CASSTWTVPDV. DNA of the CDR3: TGTGCCAGCAGTACGTGGACAGTCCCGGATGTC.

The J gene is TRBJ1-6, the V gene TRBV9; no firm D call. V shed 2 bases and J shed 9 bases, with 24 bases lying between them. The germline gives CDR1 SGDLS, CDR2 YYNGEE. This CDR3 has 18 residues. CDR3 loop: CASSVGPLAGTIGSPLHF. The CDR3 nucleotides read TGTGCCAGCAGCGTGGGTCCATTAGCAGGTACTATAGGTTCACCCCTCCACTTT.

The genes are TRBV6-5 and TRBJ1-4, with D uncertain. CDR1 and CDR2 (germline): MNHEY, SVGAGI. CDR3 length: 12 residues. The ends were cut back, 3 bases at V and 6 bases at J, with 5 bases in the middle. Written as DNA, the CDR3 is TGTGCCAGCAGTTATGGGGATGAAAAACTGTTTTTT. This translates into CASSYGDEKLFF.

The rearrangement joins TRBV12-3 or TRBV12-4 to TRBJ1-2; D remains ambiguous. The V end lost 3 bases, the J end lost 7 bases, and 9 bases lay between the germline ends. CDR3 length equals 12 residues. The CDR3 bases are TGTGCCAGCAGTTTGACCTATAGTGGCTACACCTTC. It translates to CASSLTYSGYTF.

This chain uses TRBV4-1 with TRBJ1-4, with D perhaps matching TRBD1 (5 bases). Trimming removed 3 bases from V and 6 bases from J, with 20 bases in between. In germline, CDR1 is MGHRA, CDR2 YSYEKL. CDR3 length: 17 residues. CDR3 sequence reads: CASSHLIRGVVYEKLFF. In DNA form, the CDR3 reads TGCGCCAGCAGCCATTTGATACGGGGGGTAGTCTATGAAAAACTGTTTTTT.

The rearrangement joins TRBV10-3 to TRBJ2-1; the D gene is possibly TRBD2 (5 bases). Deletions cut 11 bases from V and 5 bases from J, with 22 bases between. Germline V gene data show CDR1 as ENHRY and CDR2 as SYGVKD. This CDR3 has 15 amino acids. The CDR3 DNA reads TGTGCCGTAGCATTGCACCGGGAAGAGGACAATGAGCAGTTCTTC. It is translated as CAVALHREEDNEQFF.

The chain carries TRBV7-2 and TRBJ2-1, with TRBD1 matching 10 bases. CDR1 is SGHTA, CDR2 FQGNSA, per germline. With V trimmed by 8 bases and J by 8 bases, 9 bases remained unmatched. The CDR3 totals 14 residues. CDR3 sequence reads: CASGGQGTGDEQFF. CDR3 DNA sequence: TGTGCCAGCGGGGGGCAGGGGACAGGGGATGAGCAGTTCTTC.

The chain has TRBV19 and TRBJ1-5; 8 bases are shared with TRBD1. The V gene end was trimmed by 5 bases and the J gene end by 7 bases; junction bases not matched to a gene: 10. The CDR3 is 15 amino acids. Germline-derived CDR1 and CDR2 are LNHDA and SQIVND (reference sequence). For the CDR3, the DNA is TGTGCCAGTAGTTTGGGTCAGGGGGCCCGGCAGCCCCAGCATTTT. This translates into CASSLGQGARQPQHF.

This clone was seen a few times. The CDR3 sequence: CASSRLRDNQPQHF. Here the CDR3 DNA reads TGTGCCAGCAGTAGGTTGAGGGATAATCAGCCCCAGCATTTT. The chain combines TRBV6-2 or TRBV6-3 with TRBJ1-5; D is ambiguous. Germline CDR1 reads MNHEY; CDR2 reads SVGEGT. V was cut by 5 bases and J by 4 bases, with 12 bases left in between. The CDR3 sequence is 14 residues long.

The gene calls are TRBV30 and TRBJ1-2, with 7 bases identical to TRBD1. V lost 2 bases and J lost 0; bases outside the gene matches: 3. This CDR3 contains 14 residues. Germline V lookup: CDR1 GTSNPN, CDR2 SVGIG (reference sequence). Here the CDR3 reads CAWSTGTANYGYTF. CDR3 nucleotides: TGTGCCTGGAGTACCGGGACAGCTAACTATGGCTACACCTTC. Supplemented by reference TRBV30 and TRBJ1-2, the full variable domain reads SQTIHQWPATLVQPVGSPLSLECTVEGTSNPNLYWYRQAAGRGLQLLFYSVGIGQISSEVPQNLSASRPQDRQFILSSKKLLLSDSGFYLCAWSTGTANYGYTFGSGTRLTVV.

The J gene is TRBJ2-3, the V gene TRBV5-1; possible D gene TRBD2, 6 bases. Trimming cost V 2 bases and J 6 bases, with 7 bases left between them. Germline V gene data show CDR1 as SGHRS and CDR2 as YFSETQ. The CDR3 covers 12 residues. CDR3 DNA: TGCGCCAGCAGCTTAGGGAGGGATACGCAGTATTTT. Translating gives CASSLGRDTQYF.

This clone has just one count. The chain is built from TRBV7-8 and TRBJ1-1; D ambiguous. Germline lookup yields CDR1 SGHVS and CDR2 FQNEAQ. This CDR3 comprises 14 residues. V lost 3 bases and J 0 bases, leaving 8 bases between the germline ends. The CDR3 sequence is CASSFRRMNTEAFF. In nucleotides, the CDR3 is TGTGCCAGCAGCTTCAGGAGGATGAACACTGAAGCTTTCTTT.

The CDR3 loop is CASSPLSFGTDTQYF. CDR3 in DNA: TGTGCCAGCAGCCCTCTATCCTTCGGCACAGATACGCAGTATTTT. The chain has TRBV3-1 (or the pseudogene TRBV3-2) and TRBJ2-3; D is uncertain. The CDR3 covers 15 residues. The V gene lost 4 bases and the J gene lost 1 base, with 12 bases spanning the gap. Germline values: CDR1 LGHDT, CDR2 YNNKEL (reference sequence).

The chain links TRBV29-1 to TRBJ1-2; D ambiguous. V was trimmed by 4 bases and J by 1 base, leaving 13 bases between them. Germline CDR1 SQVTM, CDR2 ANQGSEA. The CDR3 is 14 amino acids. CDR3 in amino acids: CSVVRTPLNYGYTF. CDR3 nucleotide sequence: TGCAGCGTTGTTCGGACGCCTCTTAACTATGGCTACACCTTC.

The V call is TRBV12-3 or TRBV12-4, the J call TRBJ2-3; unclear D gene. The CDR3 loop spans 13 amino acids. V lost 8 bases and J lost 0, with 9 bases in between. For the CDR3, the DNA is TGTGCCAGCGGAATTACTAGCACAGATACGCAGTATTTT. Protein: CASGITSTDTQYF.

The rearrangement uses TRBV6-5 and TRBJ2-7, with a tentative D call TRBD1 (6 bases). The CDR3 has 14 residues. Looked up from germline, CDR1 is MNHEY and CDR2 is SVGAGI. Trimming removed 6 bases at V and 2 bases at J, with 14 bases between. The CDR3 reads CASRPDRIPYEQYV. CDR3 nucleotides: TGTGCCAGCAGACCCGACAGGATCCCCTACGAGCAGTACGTC.

This sequence joins TRBV5-4 and TRBJ2-1; TRBD2 is a possible D gene (6 bases). The V and J ends lost 4 bases and 7 bases respectively, with 18 bases between them. CDR1 and CDR2 (germline): SGHNT, YYREEE (reference sequence). The length of the CDR3 is 15 residues. Here the CDR3 reads CASSPPAGSDNEQFF. CDR3 nucleotide sequence: TGTGCCAGCAGCCCGCCCGCGGGGTCGGATAATGAGCAGTTCTTC.

The chain has TRBV7-9 and TRBJ1-1; no firm D call. Germline-derived CDR1 and CDR2 are SEHNR and FQNEAQ (reference sequence). Trimming left V 2 bases short and J 3 bases short, with 7 bases between. This CDR3 has 13 residues. The CDR3 nucleotides are TGTGCCAGCAGCTTACTCGGGGACACTGAAGCTTTCTTT. Its translation is CASSLLGDTEAFF.

The V gene is TRBV12-5, the J gene TRBJ2-1; the D call may be TRBD1 or TRBD2 (5 bases each). There are 17 residues in the CDR3. Per the germline V gene, CDR1 is LGHNT and CDR2 is FRNRAP. The V gene lost 2 bases and the J gene lost 4 bases, with 18 bases spanning the gap. This chain's CDR3 is CASGLTLRDPTYNEQFF. In DNA form, the CDR3 reads TGTGCTAGTGGTTTGACACTCCGGGACCCGACATACAATGAGCAGTTCTTC.

As regards this clone: The same CDR3 arises from other DNA sequences in this sample as well. This chain uses TRBV6-5 with TRBJ1-2; D gene ambiguous. The CDR3 covers 16 residues. CDR1 MNHEY and CDR2 SVGAGI come from the germline V gene. Deletions cut 2 bases from V and 0 bases from J, with 13 bases between. The DNA for the CDR3 is TGTGCCAGCAGTTACAGTCCGGGCAGGACTAACTATGGCTACACCTTC. This codes for CASSYSPGRTNYGYTF.

The V gene is TRBV19, the J gene TRBJ2-6; the D gene could be TRBD1 or TRBD2 (5 bases each). V lost 7 bases and J lost 4, with 23 bases in between. The CDR3 sequence is 18 residues long. Germline CDR1 and CDR2: LNHDA and SQIVND (reference sequence). The CDR3 region has the DNA TGTGCCAGTACCGTCCGCCCCAGGGACGGCTGGGGGGCCAACGTCCTGACTTTC. Its protein is CASTVRPRDGWGANVLTF.

The V gene is TRBV5-8, the J gene TRBJ2-5, with a possible D match to TRBD2 (5 bases). This CDR3 is 13 amino acids long. The V and J ends lost 2 bases and 5 bases respectively, with 10 bases between them. The germline gives CDR1 SGHTS, CDR2 YDEGEE. This CDR3 is CASSFEGRETQYF. The CDR3 DNA sequence: TGTGCCAGCAGCTTCGAGGGCCGGGAGACCCAGTACTTC.

The chain couples TRBV3-1 (or the pseudogene TRBV3-2) to TRBJ1-2; 7 bases agree with TRBD1. The germline V gene has CDR1 LGHDT and CDR2 YNNKEL (reference sequence). The J segment lost 2 bases and the V segment lost 2 bases, leaving 5 bases of the junction unmatched. The CDR3 spans 15 residues. CDR3 region: CASSQTRGPNYGYTF. The CDR3 DNA sequence: TGTGCCAGCAGCCAAACGAGGGGGCCGAACTATGGCTACACCTTC.